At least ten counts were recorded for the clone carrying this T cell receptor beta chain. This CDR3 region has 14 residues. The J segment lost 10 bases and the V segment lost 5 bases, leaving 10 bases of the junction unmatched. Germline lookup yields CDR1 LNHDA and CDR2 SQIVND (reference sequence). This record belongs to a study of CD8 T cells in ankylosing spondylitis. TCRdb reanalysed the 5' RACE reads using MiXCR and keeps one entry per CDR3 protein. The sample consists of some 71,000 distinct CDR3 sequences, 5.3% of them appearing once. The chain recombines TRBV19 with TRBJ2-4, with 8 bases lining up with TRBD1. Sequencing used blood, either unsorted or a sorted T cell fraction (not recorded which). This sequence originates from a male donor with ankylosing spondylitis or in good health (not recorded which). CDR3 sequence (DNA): TGTGCCAGTAGTCCCCGGGACAGGCGAGAGATTCAGTACTTC. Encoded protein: CASSPRDRREIQYF.